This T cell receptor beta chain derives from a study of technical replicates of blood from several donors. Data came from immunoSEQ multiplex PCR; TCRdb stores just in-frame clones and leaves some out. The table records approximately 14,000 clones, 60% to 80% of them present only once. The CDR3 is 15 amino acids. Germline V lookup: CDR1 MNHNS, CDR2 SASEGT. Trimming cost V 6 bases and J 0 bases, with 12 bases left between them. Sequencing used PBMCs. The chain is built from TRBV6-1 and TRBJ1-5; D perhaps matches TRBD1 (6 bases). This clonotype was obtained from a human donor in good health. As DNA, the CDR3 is TGTGCCAGCAGAGGGACAACCTATAGCAATCAGCCCCAGCATTTT. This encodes CASRGTTYSNQPQHF.